These 9 T cell receptor beta chains came from one sample sequenced in a study of OX40 agonist ivuxolimab in advanced cancers. The repertoire was sequenced with immunoSEQ multiplex PCR; TCRdb's copy has only in-frame clones and lacks some. The data show 75,000 to 95,000 clones, over 75% seen once. The sequences come from CD4+ or CD8+ T cells sorted from blood, collected in a trial of the OX40 agonist ivuxolimab. The receptor set was obtained from an adult with an advanced solid tumor such as melanoma, head and neck, liver or kidney cancer.

The chain couples TRBV27 to TRBJ2-2, with D perhaps TRBD1 (6 bases). CDR1 MNHEY and CDR2 SMNVEV come from the germline V gene (reference sequence). The CDR3 loop spans 15 amino acids. V was pared by 3 bases and J by 6 bases, with 14 bases between. Written as DNA, the CDR3 is TGTGCCAGCAGTTTCACAGGGAATTTGGCCGGGGAGCTGTTTTTT. Translation gives CASSFTGNLAGELFF.

The chain uses TRBV19 and TRBJ1-2, with 8 bases fitting TRBD1. Unmatched junction bases numbered 6, after V lost 4 bases and J lost 8 bases. This CDR3 is built from 13 residues. CDR1 and CDR2 from the germline V gene are LNHDA and SQIVND (reference sequence). For the CDR3, the DNA is TGTGCCAGTAGTACTAGGACAGGGAGAGGCTACACCTTC. This sequence encodes CASSTRTGRGYTF. The full variable domain, with the rest looked up from reference TRBV19 and TRBJ1-2, is DGGITQSPKYLFRKEGQNVTLSCEQNLNHDAMYWYRQDPGQGLRLIYYSQIVNDFQKGDIAEGYSVSREKKESFPLTVTSAQKNPTAFYLCASSTRTGRGYTFGSGTRLTVV.

The chain employs TRBV5-6 and TRBJ1-2; a possible D gene is TRBD1 (5 bases). The germline V and J ends were trimmed by 0 bases and 4 bases, with 10 bases remaining between them. The CDR3 totals 14 residues. Germline CDR1 is SGHDT and CDR2 is YYEEEE. The CDR3 sequence is CASSLGTYTYGYTF. The CDR3 DNA follows: TGTGCCAGCAGCTTGGGGACATATACCTATGGCTACACCTTC.

The gene calls are TRBV30 and TRBJ2-5; D is unresolved. The germline V gene encodes CDR1 GTSNPN and CDR2 SVGIG (reference sequence). The V gene lost 0 bases and the J gene lost 2 bases, with 13 bases spanning the gap. The CDR3 extends over 15 amino acids. The CDR3 reads CAWSVTWKRQETQYF. The CDR3 DNA reads as TGTGCCTGGAGTGTTACGTGGAAAAGACAAGAGACCCAGTACTTC.

The genes are TRBV19 and TRBJ2-2, with D perhaps assigned TRBD1 or TRBD2 (5 bases each). The CDR3 contains 14 residues. The V end was cut by 9 bases, the J end by 2 bases, with 13 bases between. The germline V gene encodes CDR1 LNHDA and CDR2 SQIVND (reference sequence). CDR3 sequence (DNA): TGTGCCAGCCTAGGGACGTTTAACACCGGGGAGCTGTTTTTT. Translating gives CASLGTFNTGELFF.

J is TRBJ1-5 and V is TRBV6-5; D not certain. This CDR3 has 15 amino acids. Looked up from germline, CDR1 is MNHEY and CDR2 is SVGAGI. Deletions cut 6 bases from V and 0 bases from J, with 12 bases between. The CDR3 bases are TGTGCCAGCAGCTTAGGACGGAATAGCAATCAGCCCCAGCATTTT. This codes for CASSLGRNSNQPQHF.

The J gene is TRBJ1-5, the V gene TRBV5-6; D is undetermined. This CDR3 has 14 amino acids. Looked up from germline, CDR1 is SGHDT and CDR2 is YYEEEE. V lost 4 bases, J lost 0 bases, and 8 bases lay in between. CDR3 bases: TGTGCCAGCAGCCGGAGGGATAGCAATCAGCCCCAGCATTTT. Amino acids: CASSRRDSNQPQHF.

The chain has TRBV5-4 and TRBJ1-3, with D possibly being TRBD1 (6 bases). CDR1 SGHNT and CDR2 YYREEE come from the germline V gene (reference sequence). The V end was cut by 0 bases, the J end by 0 bases, with 19 bases between. The CDR3 consists of 19 residues. DNA for the CDR3: TGTGCCAGCAGCTTGGGACAGGCCGAAACGTTCTACTCTGGAAACACCATATATTTT. It is translated as CASSLGQAETFYSGNTIYF.

V usage is TRBV6-1 and J usage is TRBJ2-3; TRBD1 agrees at 11 bases. The V and J ends lost 7 bases and 4 bases, in that order; junction bases with no gene match: 4. The V gene's germline CDR1 is MNHNS and CDR2 SASEGT. The CDR3 is 14 amino acids. CDR3 in DNA: TGTGCCAGCAAGGACAGGGGGCTTTCAGATACGCAGTATTTT. Residues: CASKDRGLSDTQYF.